This TCR beta chain was identified during a study of T-cell reconstitution after alpha-beta-depleted transplantation in children. This clonotype was observed at least ten times. Preparation of the TCRbeta library involved a method that used unique molecular identifiers. TCRdb independently ran MiXCR on the PCR reads; one entry per CDR3 protein. The sample gives 100,000 to 120,000 distinct CDR3 sequences, 10% to 13% of which show up once; 6.5% to 9.5% is in the top ten. The length of the CDR3 is 15 residues. V trimming: 5 bases; J trimming: 2 bases; junction bases outside the gene matches: 8. The rearrangement uses TRBV12-3 or TRBV12-4 and TRBJ2-7; 8 bases fit TRBD2. The sample was PBMCs from the stem cell graft donor, taken from the stem cell graft. This TCR was sampled from a human donor who donated a stem cell graft to a child with acute lymphoblastic leukemia. The CDR3 nucleotides are TGTGCCAGCAGTCCCCGAGGCGGGGGGACCTACGAGCAGTACTTC. Residues: CASSPRGGGTYEQYF.